Each of the 22 T cell receptor beta chains below was sequenced from the same sample in a study of post-analysis software for immune sequencing data. TCR beta libraries were prepared from cDNA with unique molecular identifiers. TCRdb reanalysed the PCR reads using MiXCR and keeps one entry per CDR3 protein. The table records 150,000 to 200,000 distinct CDR3 sequences, roughly 40% of them present only once. Source: blood, taken after autologous hematopoietic stem cell transplantation. These TCRs come from a girl aged 10-17 years with multiple sclerosis.

The V call is TRBV20-1, the J call TRBJ2-1; D possibly corresponds to TRBD2 (6 bases). From germline, CDR1 is DFQATT and CDR2 SNEGSKA (reference sequence). This CDR3 is built from 12 residues. V dropped 0 bases and J dropped 10 bases, with 10 bases sitting between them. The CDR3 region has the DNA TGCAGTGCTAGAGATAGGGAGGTGGAGCAGTTCTTC. It codes for CSARDREVEQFF.

This clonotype was recorded at least ten times. The chain couples TRBV20-1 to TRBJ2-3, with D possibly TRBD2 on 6 matching bases. The V gene's germline CDR1 is DFQATT and CDR2 SNEGSKA (reference sequence). V dropped 2 bases and J dropped 2 bases, with 14 bases sitting between them. The CDR3 consists of 15 residues. The CDR3, as DNA: TGCAGTGCTAGAATTGCGGGACGAATCACAGATACGCAGTATTTT. Protein sequence: CSARIAGRITDTQYF.

This clonotype occurred a few times. The chain joins TRBV12-3 or TRBV12-4 to TRBJ2-1; 8 bases fit TRBD2. With 5 bases clipped from V and 3 bases from J, the junction kept 3 bases outside the gene matches. The CDR3 is 14 residues long. The CDR3 here is CASSISGVYNEQFF. The CDR3 DNA follows: TGTGCCAGCAGTATTAGCGGGGTCTACAATGAGCAGTTCTTC.

This clonotype appeared a few times. The rearrangement joins TRBV6-1 to TRBJ2-7, with D unclear. The CDR3 loop spans 11 amino acids. CDR1 and CDR2 (germline): MNHNS, SASEGT. Trimming took 3 bases from V and 2 from J, leaving 2 bases between them. The CDR3 DNA reads as TGTGCCAGCAGTGATACCTACGAGCAGTACTTC. This translates into CASSDTYEQYF.

V gene TRBV11-2 combines with J gene TRBJ2-5, with 9 bases fitting TRBD2. The CDR3 is made up of 15 amino acids. Germline V gene lookup returns CDR1 SGHAT and CDR2 FQNNGV. V dropped 7 bases and J dropped 11; count of bases not matched to a gene: 17. The CDR3 is CASNLPAGGGDEQYF. The CDR3 DNA follows: TGTGCCAGCAACCTACCAGCGGGAGGAGGGGATGAGCAGTACTTC.

The rearrangement uses TRBV7-8 and TRBJ2-5; D unclear. The V gene lost 4 bases and the J gene lost 1 base, with 13 bases spanning the gap. The CDR3 covers 15 residues. Germline CDR1 SGHVS, CDR2 FQNEAQ. The CDR3 loop is CASSSGGRTQETQYF. As DNA, the CDR3 is TGTGCCAGCAGCTCCGGCGGACGGACCCAAGAGACCCAGTACTTC.

The V gene is TRBV9, the J gene TRBJ2-5, with D tentatively TRBD1 (5 bases). CDR3 length: 14 amino acids. The ends were cut back, 0 bases at V and 1 base at J, with 7 bases in the middle. Germline V CDR1 and CDR2: SGDLS, YYNGEE. The CDR3 DNA follows: TGTGCCAGCAGCGTAGGTGACAGCCAAGAGACCCAGTACTTC. Protein sequence: CASSVGDSQETQYF.

This clonotype was observed a few times. The chain has TRBV20-1 and TRBJ1-1; tentative D call: TRBD1 (6 bases). In germline, CDR1 is DFQATT, CDR2 SNEGSKA (reference sequence). The CDR3 has 15 amino acids. V shed 1 base and J shed 1 base, with 13 bases lying between them. The CDR3 region has the DNA TGCAGTGCTAGAGCTCGGGGGCAGAAGAACACTGAAGCTTTCTTT. It is translated as CSARARGQKNTEAFF.

This clonotype was seen many times. The gene calls are TRBV29-1 and TRBJ2-7, with 8 bases fitting TRBD2. From germline, CDR1 is SQVTM and CDR2 ANQGSEA. The V gene end was trimmed by 2 bases and the J gene end by 7 bases; junction bases not matched to a gene: 13. There are 15 residues in the CDR3. This CDR3 is CSVELLTGTRKEQYF. CDR3 nucleotide sequence: TGCAGCGTTGAACTTCTCACCGGGACTAGAAAGGAGCAGTACTTC.

This clonotype was counted only a few times. The V call is TRBV14, the J call TRBJ1-1, with D possibly TRBD1 on 6 matching bases. Germline CDR1 reads SGHDN; CDR2 reads FVKESK. The CDR3 extends over 13 amino acids. The V end lost 6 bases, the J end lost 2 bases, and 10 bases lay between the germline ends. The DNA for the CDR3 is TGTGCCAGCAGTTCACAGGGTAACACTGAAGCTTTCTTT. Amino acid sequence: CASSSQGNTEAFF.

The chain's CDR3 is CASSLGALTEAFF. The CDR3 nucleotides read TGTGCCAGCAGTTTGGGGGCCCTCACTGAAGCTTTCTTT. J is TRBJ1-1 and V is TRBV27; D might be TRBD1 (6 bases). Trimming shortened V by 3 bases and J by 4 bases, and 9 bases separated the two germline ends. In germline, CDR1 is MNHEY, CDR2 SMNVEV (reference sequence). The CDR3 is 13 residues long.

The gene calls are TRBV18 and TRBJ1-2; D is undetermined. CDR3 length equals 15 residues. Germline assignment: CDR1 KGHSH and CDR2 LQKENI. V dropped 2 bases and J dropped 4 bases, with 14 bases sitting between them. As DNA, the CDR3 is TGTGCCAGCTCACCATATCGGAGCCGGTCCTATGGCTACACCTTC. The encoded protein is CASSPYRSRSYGYTF.

This chain connects TRBV27 to TRBJ2-6, with D possibly matching TRBD1 (6 bases). V lost 4 bases and J 0 bases, leaving 13 bases between the germline ends. The CDR3 loop spans 17 amino acids. Germline assignment: CDR1 MNHEY and CDR2 SMNVEV (reference sequence). The CDR3 sequence is CASSWGTPNSGANVLTF. Here the CDR3 DNA reads TGTGCCAGCAGTTGGGGGACACCAAACTCTGGGGCCAACGTCCTGACTTTC.

The CDR3 loop is CASSLAGYGGLQETQYF. The CDR3 coding sequence is TGTGCCAGCAGCTTAGCCGGGTACGGGGGACTCCAAGAGACCCAGTACTTC. The chain has TRBV11-2 and TRBJ2-5; a possible D gene is TRBD2 (6 bases). CDR1 and CDR2 from the germline V gene are SGHAT and FQNNGV. V was clipped by 1 base and J by 1 base, with 16 bases between them. CDR3 length equals 17 residues.

This rearrangement joins TRBV5-1 to TRBJ2-1; D call uncertain. This CDR3 comprises 13 residues. Germline V gene lookup returns CDR1 SGHRS and CDR2 YFSETQ. The V gene lost 1 base and the J gene lost 2 bases, with 4 bases spanning the gap. DNA for the CDR3: TGCGCCAGCAGCTTGACCCCCTACAATGAGCAGTTCTTC. It codes for CASSLTPYNEQFF.

The gene calls are TRBV5-1 and TRBJ2-1; 7 bases align to TRBD1. The CDR3 runs 16 residues. Germline CDR1 reads SGHRS; CDR2 reads YFSETQ. The junction had 9 bases not matched to a gene; V was cut back by 4 bases and J by 2 bases. The CDR3 DNA is TGCGCCAGCAGCCCCTCCCCGCAGGGGGCCTACAATGAGCAGTTCTTC. Amino acids: CASSPSPQGAYNEQFF.

This clonotype was detected ten times or more. J is TRBJ2-3 and V is TRBV4-3, with TRBD2 matching 9 bases. From germline, CDR1 is LGHNA and CDR2 YSLEER. V lost 4 bases and J lost 2; bases outside the gene matches: 4. The length of the CDR3 is 15 residues. The CDR3 sequence: CASSLAGGPTDTQYF. CDR3 sequence (DNA): TGCGCCAGCAGCCTGGCGGGAGGGCCCACAGATACGCAGTATTTT.

The rearrangement links TRBV4-2 to TRBJ1-5; D may be TRBD1 (5 bases). The germline V gene encodes CDR1 LGHNA and CDR2 YNFKEQ. The V and J ends lost 0 bases and 4 bases respectively, with 16 bases between them. The CDR3 length is 17 residues. Written as DNA, the CDR3 is TGTGCCAGCAGCCAAGAACCCGGTGCGGCAGGGAATCAGCCCCAGCATTTT. It encodes CASSQEPGAAGNQPQHF.

The V and J genes are TRBV20-1 and TRBJ2-7; no clear D gene. Trimming took off 2 bases at V and 0 bases at J, with 11 bases between the two ends. CDR3 length equals 14 residues. In germline, CDR1 is DFQATT, CDR2 SNEGSKA (reference sequence). The CDR3 protein is CSARSYIVSYEQYF. The CDR3, as DNA: TGCAGTGCTAGATCATACATAGTCTCCTACGAGCAGTACTTC.

The chain joins TRBV2 to TRBJ2-1, with a tentative D call TRBD2 (5 bases). Between the trimmed V and J ends, which lost 11 bases and 6 bases, there was a span of 11 bases. Germline CDR1 is SNHLY and CDR2 is FYNNEI. The CDR3 length is 11 residues. DNA of the CDR3: TGTGCCCACCGGGGTTCCAATGAGCAGTTCTTC. Residues: CAHRGSNEQFF.

This clonotype was picked up a small number of times. The chain combines TRBV4-2 with TRBJ2-1; D perhaps matches TRBD2 (5 bases). The V end lost 0 bases, the J end lost 2 bases, and 11 bases lay between the germline ends. CDR3 length equals 16 residues. CDR1 LGHNA and CDR2 YNFKEQ come from the germline V gene. As DNA, the CDR3 is TGTGCCAGCAGCCAAGATTGGGGAGCCACCTACAATGAGCAGTTCTTC. As protein: CASSQDWGATYNEQFF.

This clonotype was seen at least ten times. The chain recombines TRBV4-3 with TRBJ1-2; D gene uncertain. V was cut by 1 base and J by 2 bases, with 11 bases left in between. Germline values: CDR1 LGHNA, CDR2 YSLEER. The CDR3 totals 15 residues. In DNA form, the CDR3 reads TGCGCCAGCAGCCAAGTACCGCTAGGGAACTATGGCTACACCTTC. Translation gives CASSQVPLGNYGYTF.